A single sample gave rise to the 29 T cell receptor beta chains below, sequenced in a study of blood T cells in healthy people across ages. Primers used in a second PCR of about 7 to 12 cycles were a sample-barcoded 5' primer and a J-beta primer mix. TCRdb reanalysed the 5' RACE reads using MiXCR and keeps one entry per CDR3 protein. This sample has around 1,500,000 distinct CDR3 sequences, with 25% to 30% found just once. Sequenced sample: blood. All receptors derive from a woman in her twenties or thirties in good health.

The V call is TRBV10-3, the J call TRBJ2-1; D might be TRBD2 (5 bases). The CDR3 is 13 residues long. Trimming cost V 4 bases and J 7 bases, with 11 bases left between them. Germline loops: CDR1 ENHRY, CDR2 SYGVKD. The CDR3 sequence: CAISGNGKNEQFF. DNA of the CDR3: TGTGCCATCAGTGGGAACGGGAAGAATGAGCAGTTCTTC.

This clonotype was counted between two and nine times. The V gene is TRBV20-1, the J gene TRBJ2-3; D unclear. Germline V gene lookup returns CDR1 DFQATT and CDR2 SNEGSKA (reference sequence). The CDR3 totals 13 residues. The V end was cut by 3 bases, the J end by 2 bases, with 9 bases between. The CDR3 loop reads CSASRQDTDTQYF. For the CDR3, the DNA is TGCAGTGCTAGTCGTCAAGACACAGATACGCAGTATTTT.

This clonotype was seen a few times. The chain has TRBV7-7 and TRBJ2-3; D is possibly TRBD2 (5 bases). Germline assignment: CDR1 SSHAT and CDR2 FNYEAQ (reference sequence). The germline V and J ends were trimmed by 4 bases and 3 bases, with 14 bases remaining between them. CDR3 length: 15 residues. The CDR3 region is CASSSGYGETDTQYF. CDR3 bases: TGTGCCAGCAGCTCGGGGTATGGTGAAACAGATACGCAGTATTTT.

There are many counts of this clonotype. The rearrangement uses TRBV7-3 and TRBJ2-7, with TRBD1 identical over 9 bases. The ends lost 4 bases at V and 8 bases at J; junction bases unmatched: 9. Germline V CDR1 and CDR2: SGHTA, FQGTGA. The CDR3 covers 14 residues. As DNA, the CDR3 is TGTGCCAGCAGCTCCGCCGGGACAGGGTCACAGCAGTACTTC. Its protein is CASSSAGTGSQQYF.

The CDR3 DNA reads as TGCAGTGCTAGAGTGCGGGGCGGGATCACAGATACGCAGTATTTT. Translation: CSARVRGGITDTQYF. J is TRBJ2-3 and V is TRBV20-1; D possibly corresponds to TRBD2 (6 bases). Per germline, CDR1 DFQATT and CDR2 SNEGSKA (reference sequence). This CDR3 has 15 amino acids. V was trimmed by 1 base and J by 2 bases, leaving 13 bases between them.

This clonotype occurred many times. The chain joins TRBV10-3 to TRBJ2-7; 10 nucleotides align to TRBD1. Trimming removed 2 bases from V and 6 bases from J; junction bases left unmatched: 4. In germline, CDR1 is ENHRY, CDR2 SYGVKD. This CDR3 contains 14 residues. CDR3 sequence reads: CAISEGTGESEQYF. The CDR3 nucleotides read TGTGCCATCAGTGAGGGGACAGGGGAGAGCGAGCAGTACTTC.

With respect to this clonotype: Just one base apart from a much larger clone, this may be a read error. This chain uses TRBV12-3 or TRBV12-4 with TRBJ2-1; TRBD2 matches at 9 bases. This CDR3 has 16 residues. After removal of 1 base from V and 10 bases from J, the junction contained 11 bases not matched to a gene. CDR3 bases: TGTGCCAGCAGTTTAGTGGGTAGCGGGAGCTCTTACGAGCAGTTCTTC. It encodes CASSLVGSGSSYEQFF.

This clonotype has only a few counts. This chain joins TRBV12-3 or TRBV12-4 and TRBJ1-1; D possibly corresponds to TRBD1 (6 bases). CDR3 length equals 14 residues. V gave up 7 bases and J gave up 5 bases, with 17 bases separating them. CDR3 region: CASTLRGVLTEAFF. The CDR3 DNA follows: TGTGCCAGCACCCTAAGGGGGGTTCTTACTGAAGCTTTCTTT.

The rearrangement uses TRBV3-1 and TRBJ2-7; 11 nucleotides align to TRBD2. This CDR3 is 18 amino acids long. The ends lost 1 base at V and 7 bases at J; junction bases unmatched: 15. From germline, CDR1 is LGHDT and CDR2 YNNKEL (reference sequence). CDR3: CASSQGTAGTSGCGEQYF. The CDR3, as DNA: TGTGCCAGCAGCCAAGGCACGGCAGGGACTAGCGGTTGTGGAGAGCAGTACTTC.

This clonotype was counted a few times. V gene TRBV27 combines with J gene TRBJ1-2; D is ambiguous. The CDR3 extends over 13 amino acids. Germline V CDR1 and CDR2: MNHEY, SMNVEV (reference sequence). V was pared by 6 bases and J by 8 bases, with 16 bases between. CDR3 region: CASRAKGIGGYTF. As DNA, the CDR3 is TGTGCCAGCAGGGCAAAGGGAATAGGAGGCTACACCTTC.

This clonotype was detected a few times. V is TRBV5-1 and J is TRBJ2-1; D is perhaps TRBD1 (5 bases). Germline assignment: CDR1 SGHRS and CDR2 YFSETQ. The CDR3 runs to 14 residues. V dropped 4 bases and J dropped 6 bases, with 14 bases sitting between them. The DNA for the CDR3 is TGCGCCAGCAGCCCGTTGGGGCCTGGCAATGAGCAGTTCTTC. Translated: CASSPLGPGNEQFF.

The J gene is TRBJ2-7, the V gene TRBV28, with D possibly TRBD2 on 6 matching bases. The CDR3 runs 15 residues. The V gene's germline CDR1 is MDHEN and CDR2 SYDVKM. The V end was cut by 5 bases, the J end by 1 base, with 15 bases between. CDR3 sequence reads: CASSPRGSPSYEQYF. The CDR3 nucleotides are TGTGCCAGCAGTCCCCGGGGGTCCCCTTCCTACGAGCAGTACTTC.

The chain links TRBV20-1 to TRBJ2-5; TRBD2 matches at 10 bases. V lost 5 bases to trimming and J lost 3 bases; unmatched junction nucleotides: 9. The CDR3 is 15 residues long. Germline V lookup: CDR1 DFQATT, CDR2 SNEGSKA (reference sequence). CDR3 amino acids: CSAHLAGGVEETQYF. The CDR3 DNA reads TGCAGTGCTCATTTAGCGGGAGGAGTTGAAGAGACCCAGTACTTC.

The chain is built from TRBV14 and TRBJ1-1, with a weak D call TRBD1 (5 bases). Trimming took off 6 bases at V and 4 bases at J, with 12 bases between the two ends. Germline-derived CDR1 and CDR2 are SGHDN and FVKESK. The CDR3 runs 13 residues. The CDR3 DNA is TGTGCCAGCAGGTTCGGGGCAGGCACTGAAGCTTTCTTT. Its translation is CASRFGAGTEAFF.

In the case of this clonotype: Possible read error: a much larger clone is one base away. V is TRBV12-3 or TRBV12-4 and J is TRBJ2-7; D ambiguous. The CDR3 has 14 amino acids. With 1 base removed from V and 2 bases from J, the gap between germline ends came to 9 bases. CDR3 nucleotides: TGTGCCAGCAGTTTAGGGGCACCTCCCTACGAGCAGTACTTC. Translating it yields CASSLGAPPYEQYF.

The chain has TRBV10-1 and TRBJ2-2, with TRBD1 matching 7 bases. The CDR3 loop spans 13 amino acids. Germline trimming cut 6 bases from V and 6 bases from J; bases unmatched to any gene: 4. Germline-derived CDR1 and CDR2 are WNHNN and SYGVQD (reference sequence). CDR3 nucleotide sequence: TGCGCCAGCAGAGGACAGGTGGCCGGGGAGCTGTTTTTT. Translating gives CASRGQVAGELFF.

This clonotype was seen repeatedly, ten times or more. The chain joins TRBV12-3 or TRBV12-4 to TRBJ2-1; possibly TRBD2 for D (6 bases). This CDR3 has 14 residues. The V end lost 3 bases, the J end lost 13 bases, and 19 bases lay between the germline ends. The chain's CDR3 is CASSLETVGGSQFF. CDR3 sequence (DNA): TGTGCCAGCAGTTTGGAGACAGTCGGAGGGAGTCAGTTCTTC.

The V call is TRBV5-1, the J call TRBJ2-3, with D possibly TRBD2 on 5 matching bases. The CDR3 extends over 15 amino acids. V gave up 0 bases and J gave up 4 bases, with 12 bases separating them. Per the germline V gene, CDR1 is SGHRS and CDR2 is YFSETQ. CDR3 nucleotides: TGCGCCAGCAGCTTGGTAGGGTTGGGAGCAGATACGCAGTATTTT. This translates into CASSLVGLGADTQYF.

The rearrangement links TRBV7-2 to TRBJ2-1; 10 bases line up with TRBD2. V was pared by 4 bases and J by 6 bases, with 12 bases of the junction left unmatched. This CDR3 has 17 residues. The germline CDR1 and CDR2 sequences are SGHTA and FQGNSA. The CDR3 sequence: CASSYTSGKVGSNEQFF. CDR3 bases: TGTGCCAGCAGCTATACTAGCGGGAAAGTAGGGAGCAATGAGCAGTTCTTC.

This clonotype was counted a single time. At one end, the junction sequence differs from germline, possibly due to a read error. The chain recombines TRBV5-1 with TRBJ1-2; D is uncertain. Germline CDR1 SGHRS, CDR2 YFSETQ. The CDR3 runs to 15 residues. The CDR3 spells CASRPSLGRSYGHTF. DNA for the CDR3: TGCGCCAGCAGACCCTCTCTGGGCAGGAGCTATGGCCACACCTTC.

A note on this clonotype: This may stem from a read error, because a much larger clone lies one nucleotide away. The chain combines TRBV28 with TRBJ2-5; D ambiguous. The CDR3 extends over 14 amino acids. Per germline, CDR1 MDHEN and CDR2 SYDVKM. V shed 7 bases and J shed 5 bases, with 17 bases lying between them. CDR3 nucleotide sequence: TGTGCCAGCAACCCACCCGTGGTCAGGGAGACCCAGTACTTC. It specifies CASNPPVVRETQYF.

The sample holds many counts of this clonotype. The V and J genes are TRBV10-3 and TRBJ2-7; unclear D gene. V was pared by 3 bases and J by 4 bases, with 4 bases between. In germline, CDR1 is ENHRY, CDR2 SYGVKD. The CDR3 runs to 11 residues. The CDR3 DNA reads TGTGCCATCAGTGACCGTTACGAGCAGTACTTC. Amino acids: CAISDRYEQYF.

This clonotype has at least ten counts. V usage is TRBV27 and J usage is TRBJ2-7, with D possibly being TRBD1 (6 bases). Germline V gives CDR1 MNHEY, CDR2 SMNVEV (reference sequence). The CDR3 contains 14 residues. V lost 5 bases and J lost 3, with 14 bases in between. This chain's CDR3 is CASSPRGTGYEQYF. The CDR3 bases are TGTGCCAGCAGTCCGAGGGGGACGGGCTACGAGCAGTACTTC.

The CDR3 is CAWSDLGVITDTQYF. The CDR3 region has the DNA TGTGCCTGGAGTGACTTGGGGGTGATCACGGATACGCAGTATTTT. V usage is TRBV30 and J usage is TRBJ2-3; D is possibly TRBD1 or TRBD2 (5 bases each). Germline loops: CDR1 GTSNPN, CDR2 SVGIG (reference sequence). V was clipped by 1 base and J by 6 bases, with 17 bases between them. The CDR3 runs 15 residues.

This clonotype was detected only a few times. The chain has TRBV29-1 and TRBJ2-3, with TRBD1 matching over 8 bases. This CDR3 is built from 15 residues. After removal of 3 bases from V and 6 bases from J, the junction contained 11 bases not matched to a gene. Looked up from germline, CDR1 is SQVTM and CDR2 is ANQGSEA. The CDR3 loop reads CSVDTPDRALDTQYF. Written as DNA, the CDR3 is TGCAGCGTTGACACGCCGGACAGGGCTTTGGATACGCAGTATTTT.

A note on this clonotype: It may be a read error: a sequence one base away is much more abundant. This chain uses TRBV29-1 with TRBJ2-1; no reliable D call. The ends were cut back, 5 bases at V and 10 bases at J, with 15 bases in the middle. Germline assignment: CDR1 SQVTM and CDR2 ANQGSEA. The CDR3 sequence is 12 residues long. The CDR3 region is CSVRQPPSEQFF. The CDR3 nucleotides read TGCAGCGTTAGGCAGCCTCCCAGCGAGCAGTTCTTC.

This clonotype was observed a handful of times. The CDR3 region has the DNA TGTGCCAGCAGTTTCACACCGGGGGTTCCCTATGGCTACACCTTC. Translated: CASSFTPGVPYGYTF. The chain carries TRBV27 and TRBJ1-2, with D possibly being TRBD1 (5 bases). The CDR3 has 15 residues. V dropped 3 bases and J dropped 4 bases, with 15 bases sitting between them. From germline, CDR1 is MNHEY and CDR2 SMNVEV (reference sequence).

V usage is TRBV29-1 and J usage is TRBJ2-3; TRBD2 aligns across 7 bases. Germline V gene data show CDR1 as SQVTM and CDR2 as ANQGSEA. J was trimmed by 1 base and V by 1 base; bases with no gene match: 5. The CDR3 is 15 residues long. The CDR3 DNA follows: TGCAGCGTTGAAGGCGGACTAGGGGGCACAGATACGCAGTATTTT. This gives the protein CSVEGGLGGTDTQYF.

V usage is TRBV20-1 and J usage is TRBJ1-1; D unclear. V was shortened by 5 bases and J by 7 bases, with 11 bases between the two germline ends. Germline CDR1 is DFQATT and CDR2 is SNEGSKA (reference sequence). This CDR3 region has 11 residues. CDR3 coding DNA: TGCAGTGCTGGTCGGCACTATGAAGCTTTCTTT. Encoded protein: CSAGRHYEAFF.